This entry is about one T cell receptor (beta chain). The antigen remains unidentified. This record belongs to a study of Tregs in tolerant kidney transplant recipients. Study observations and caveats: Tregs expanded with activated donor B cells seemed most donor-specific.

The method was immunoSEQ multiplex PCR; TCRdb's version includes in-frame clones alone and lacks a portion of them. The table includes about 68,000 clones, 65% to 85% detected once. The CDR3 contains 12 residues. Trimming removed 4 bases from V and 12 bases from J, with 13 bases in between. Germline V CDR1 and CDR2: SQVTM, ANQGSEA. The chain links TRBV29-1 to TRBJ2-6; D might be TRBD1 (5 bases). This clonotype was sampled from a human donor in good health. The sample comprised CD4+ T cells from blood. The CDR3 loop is CSVGLDGAVLTF. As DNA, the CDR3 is TGCAGCGTTGGTTTGGATGGGGCCGTCCTGACTTTC.